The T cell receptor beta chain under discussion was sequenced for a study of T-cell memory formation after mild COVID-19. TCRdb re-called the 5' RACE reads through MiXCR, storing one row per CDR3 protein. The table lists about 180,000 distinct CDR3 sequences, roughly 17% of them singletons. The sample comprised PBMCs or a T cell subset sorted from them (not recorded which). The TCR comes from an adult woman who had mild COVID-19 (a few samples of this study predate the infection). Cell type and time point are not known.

CDR3 in DNA: TGCGCCAGCAGCTTGGCCTTCGCCGGGGATACGCAGTATTTT. This gives the protein CASSLAFAGDTQYF. The chain has TRBV5-1 and TRBJ2-3; no definite D call. The CDR3 covers 14 residues. V lost 0 bases and J 6 bases, leaving 11 bases between the germline ends. CDR1 SGHRS and CDR2 YFSETQ come from the germline V gene.